This TCR beta chain was profiled in a study of CD8+CD57+ T cells in acquired aplastic anemia. Study-wide background: DNA per sorted CD4+ or CD8+ sample ranged 0.2 to 27.4 ug, averaging roughly 3.5 ug.

The CDR3 runs to 12 residues. Germline V gene lookup returns CDR1 SNHLY and CDR2 FYNNEI. With 10 bases removed from V and 2 bases from J, the gap between germline ends came to 11 bases. For CDR3 and TCR beta VDJ profiling, genomic DNA was the template used. From the reads, TCRdb called clonotypes with MiXCR, one entry per CDR3 protein. The sample has 250,000 to 350,000 distinct CDR3 sequences, about 56% seen once; the top ten hold approximately 8.2%. The clonotype comes from a human donor with severe aplastic anemia or a healthy control (not recorded which). The V call is TRBV2, the J call TRBJ1-1; tentative D call: TRBD1 (5 bases). The sample taken for sequencing was sorted CD4+, CD8+, or CD8+CD57+ T cells (not recorded which) from PBMCs. The CDR3 loop reads CAKRDLNTEAFF. The CDR3, as DNA: TGTGCCAAGCGGGACCTAAACACTGAAGCTTTCTTT.